Below are 20 T cell receptor beta chains sequenced from a single sample in a study of CD8 T cells in ankylosing spondylitis. TCRdb redid the calling of the 5' RACE reads with MiXCR, one entry per CDR3 protein. The table includes fewer than 250,000 distinct CDR3 sequences, roughly 32% detected once. The source material was blood, either unsorted or a sorted T cell fraction (not recorded which). These receptor sequences come from a male donor with ankylosing spondylitis or in good health (not recorded which).

This clonotype was seen only a few times. This rearrangement joins TRBV15 to TRBJ2-3, with 8 bases matching TRBD2. The CDR3 spans 14 residues. V gave up 3 bases and J gave up 1 base; unmatched junction bases: 0. Germline V gene sequence: CDR1 LNHNV, CDR2 YYDKDF (reference sequence). The CDR3 reads CATSRRGGTDTQYF. CDR3 coding DNA: TGTGCCACCAGCAGGCGGGGGGGCACAGATACGCAGTATTTT. Drawing the rest from reference TRBV15 and TRBJ2-3, the complete variable domain is DAMVIQNPRYQVTQFGKPVTLSCSQTLNHNVMYWYQQKSSQAPKLLFHYYDKDFNNEADTPDNFQSRRPNTSFCFLDIRSPGLGDTAMYLCATSRRGGTDTQYFGPGTRLTVL.

This clonotype was observed at least ten times. V gene TRBV20-1 combines with J gene TRBJ2-7; D perhaps matches TRBD1 (5 bases). In germline, CDR1 is DFQATT, CDR2 SNEGSKA (reference sequence). CDR3 size: 12 residues. V was pared by 4 bases and J by 2 bases, with 9 bases between. This CDR3 is CSAKYRTYEQYF. The CDR3 DNA follows: TGCAGTGCTAAGTACAGGACCTACGAGCAGTACTTC.

In this sample, this clonotype turned up once. The chain uses TRBV18 and TRBJ2-7; D is unresolved. The CDR3 is 14 residues long. The germline V gene has CDR1 KGHSH and CDR2 LQKENI. V was pared by 1 base and J by 3 bases, with 10 bases between. The CDR3 sequence: CASSPLTRGYEQYF. DNA of the CDR3: TGTGCCAGCTCACCACTCACCAGAGGCTACGAGCAGTACTTC.

The chain employs TRBV5-1 and TRBJ2-7, with D perhaps TRBD1 (5 bases). The CDR3 runs 15 residues. From germline, CDR1 is SGHRS and CDR2 YFSETQ. Trimming pared 2 bases from V and 2 bases from J, leaving 14 bases between. CDR3 residues: CASSLGASSTYEQYF. The CDR3 DNA reads as TGCGCCAGCAGCTTAGGGGCATCTTCAACCTACGAGCAGTACTTC.

This clonotype was counted a few times. This sequence joins TRBV12-3 or TRBV12-4 and TRBJ1-5, with 9 bases identical to TRBD1. The ends lost 4 bases at V and 2 bases at J; junction bases unmatched: 6. The CDR3 is 16 amino acids. CDR3 sequence: CASSSTGGFGNQPQHF. The DNA of the CDR3 is TGTGCCAGCAGTTCAACAGGGGGCTTTGGCAATCAGCCCCAGCATTTT.

This clonotype was picked up a small number of times. V usage is TRBV6-4 and J usage is TRBJ1-1; 7 bases match TRBD1. Germline CDR1 MRHNA, CDR2 SNTAGT. V lost 6 bases, J lost 1 base, and 11 bases stayed unmatched. The CDR3 is 16 residues long. This CDR3 reads CASSPPNRGPNTEAFF. CDR3 nucleotides: TGTGCCAGCAGCCCACCAAACAGGGGCCCGAACACTGAAGCTTTCTTT.

This clonotype was detected a few times. This rearrangement joins TRBV6-5 to TRBJ2-1; tentative D call: TRBD1 (6 bases). V shed 4 bases and J shed 2 bases, with 12 bases lying between them. The CDR3 sequence is 15 residues long. Looked up from germline, CDR1 is MNHEY and CDR2 is SVGAGI. CDR3 DNA sequence: TGTGCCAGCAGTTCAACAGGGCCTACCTACAATGAGCAGTTCTTC. The encoded protein is CASSSTGPTYNEQFF.

The chain joins TRBV20-1 to TRBJ2-3; 11 bases map to TRBD2. The V segment lost 3 bases and the J segment 3 bases; nucleotides outside the gene matches: 5. The CDR3 has 15 amino acids. From germline, CDR1 is DFQATT and CDR2 SNEGSKA (reference sequence). CDR3 residues: CSARASGGLTDTQYF. CDR3 nucleotide sequence: TGCAGTGCTAGGGCTAGCGGGGGGTTAACAGATACGCAGTATTTT.

The chain carries TRBV25-1 and TRBJ2-1, with D possibly matching TRBD2 (7 bases). Trimming stripped 1 base from V and 0 bases from J, with 13 bases between. This CDR3 is built from 17 residues. CDR1 MGHDK and CDR2 SYGVNS come from the germline V gene. In DNA, the CDR3 is TGTGCCAGCAGTGAATCGCGGGGGCCCGTCTCCTACAATGAGCAGTTCTTC. This sequence encodes CASSESRGPVSYNEQFF.

The rearrangement links TRBV7-3 to TRBJ1-1, with no clear D. Germline-derived CDR1 and CDR2 are SGHTA and FQGTGA. The V end lost 5 bases, the J end lost 4 bases, and 11 bases lay between the germline ends. The CDR3 length is 13 residues. DNA of the CDR3: TGTGCCAGCAGCCTCCTCCCCAGCACTGAAGCTTTCTTT. Its protein is CASSLLPSTEAFF.

The chain joins TRBV27 to TRBJ2-5, with TRBD2 identical over 8 bases. V shed 5 bases and J 2 bases; nucleotides not matched to a gene: 7. Looked up from germline, CDR1 is MNHEY and CDR2 is SMNVEV (reference sequence). The CDR3 runs 15 residues. The chain's CDR3 is CASSELADNQETQYF. As DNA, the CDR3 is TGTGCCAGCAGTGAACTAGCGGACAATCAAGAGACCCAGTACTTC.

The sample holds a few counts of this clonotype. This sequence joins TRBV7-9 and TRBJ2-7, with unresolved D. V lost 6 bases to trimming and J lost 1 base, with 13 bases between them. The CDR3 spans 14 residues. Per germline, CDR1 SEHNR and CDR2 FQNEAQ (reference sequence). CDR3 sequence: CASSLDRVSYEQYF. The CDR3 DNA reads TGTGCCAGCAGTCTCGACCGAGTTTCCTACGAGCAGTACTTC.

This clonotype has only one observation. This CDR3 reads CASLQVTNTEAFF. DNA for the CDR3: TGTGCCAGCCTACAGGTTACTAACACTGAAGCTTTCTTT. The chain has TRBV6-1 and TRBJ1-1; tentatively, D is TRBD1 (5 bases). The V and J ends lost 8 bases and 2 bases respectively, with 12 bases between them. This CDR3 has 13 amino acids. Germline CDR1 reads MNHNS; CDR2 reads SASEGT.

This clonotype has at least ten counts. The rearrangement joins TRBV20-1 to TRBJ1-2; D may be TRBD1 (5 bases). The ends were cut back, 3 bases at V and 4 bases at J, with 12 bases in the middle. The CDR3 totals 13 residues. From germline, CDR1 is DFQATT and CDR2 SNEGSKA (reference sequence). DNA for the CDR3: TGCAGTGCTAGGGTTCTGGGGGGCTATGGCTACACCTTC. Translating it yields CSARVLGGYGYTF.

The rearrangement links TRBV29-1 to TRBJ2-6; TRBD2 aligns across 8 bases. CDR1 is SQVTM, CDR2 ANQGSEA, per germline. The CDR3 covers 14 residues. The trim removed 7 bases at V and 0 bases at J, leaving 2 bases unmatched. CDR3 protein: CSASGSSGANVLTF. CDR3 bases: TGCAGCGCTAGCGGGTCCTCTGGGGCCAACGTCCTGACTTTC.

The chain joins TRBV4-2 to TRBJ2-5; the match to TRBD1 covers 8 bases. The CDR3 is made up of 17 amino acids. Germline CDR1 and CDR2: LGHNA and YNFKEQ. Germline trimming cut 5 bases from V and 3 bases from J; bases unmatched to any gene: 14. In DNA form, the CDR3 reads TGTGCCAGCAGCGTAAGAACAGGGGGAGCGGATAAAGAGACCCAGTACTTC. Encoded protein: CASSVRTGGADKETQYF.

The chain combines TRBV5-6 with TRBJ1-2; D gene unclear. Germline CDR1 and CDR2: SGHDT and YYEEEE. Trimming took 0 bases from V and 4 from J, leaving 13 bases between them. The CDR3 contains 15 residues. Here the CDR3 DNA reads TGTGCCAGCAGCTTGGTTTCGTCCTCCGGCTATGGCTACACCTTC. It is translated as CASSLVSSSGYGYTF.

This clonotype has only a few counts. CDR3 sequence (DNA): TGTGCCAGCAGCCCAGGATTTGACAGCCAAGAGACCCAGTACTTC. Amino acid sequence: CASSPGFDSQETQYF. The chain recombines TRBV3-1 with TRBJ2-5, with a tentative D call TRBD1 (5 bases). The CDR3 is 15 residues long. Trimming removed 4 bases at V and 1 base at J, with 13 bases between. The germline gives CDR1 LGHDT, CDR2 YNNKEL (reference sequence).

This clonotype was observed a handful of times. The J gene is TRBJ2-1, the V gene TRBV5-5; D perhaps matches TRBD1 (6 bases). The CDR3 sequence is 15 residues long. CDR1 is SGHKS, CDR2 YYEKEE, per germline (reference sequence). Trimming took 0 bases from V and 2 from J, leaving 9 bases between them. The CDR3 is CASSLGTETYNEQFF. DNA of the CDR3: TGTGCCAGCAGCTTGGGGACAGAGACCTACAATGAGCAGTTCTTC.

The chain carries TRBV20-1 and TRBJ2-7, with TRBD2 identical over 7 bases. The V gene's germline CDR1 is DFQATT and CDR2 SNEGSKA (reference sequence). V lost 2 bases to trimming and J lost 4 bases; unmatched junction nucleotides: 5. CDR3 size: 13 residues. For the CDR3, the DNA is TGCAGTGCTAGACTATGGGGGGGGTACGAGCAGTACTTC. Protein product: CSARLWGGYEQYF.